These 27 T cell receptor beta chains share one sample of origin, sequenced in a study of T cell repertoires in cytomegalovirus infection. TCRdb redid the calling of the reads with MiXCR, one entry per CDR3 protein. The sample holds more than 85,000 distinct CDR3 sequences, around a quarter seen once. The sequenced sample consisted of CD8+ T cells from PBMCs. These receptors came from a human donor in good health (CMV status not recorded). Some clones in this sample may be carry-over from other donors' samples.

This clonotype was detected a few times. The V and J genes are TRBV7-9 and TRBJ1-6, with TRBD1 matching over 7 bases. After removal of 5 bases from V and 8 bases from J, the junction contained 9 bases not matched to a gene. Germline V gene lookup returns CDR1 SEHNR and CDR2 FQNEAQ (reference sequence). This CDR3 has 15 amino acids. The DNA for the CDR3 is TGTGCCAGCAGCCGCTTCATAGGGGGCGATTCACCCCTCCACTTT. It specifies CASSRFIGGDSPLHF.

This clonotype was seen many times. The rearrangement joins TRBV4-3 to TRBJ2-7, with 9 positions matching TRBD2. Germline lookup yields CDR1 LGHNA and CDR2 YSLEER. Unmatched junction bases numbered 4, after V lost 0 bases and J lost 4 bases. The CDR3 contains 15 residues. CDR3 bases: TGCGCCAGCAGCCAAGAGGCTAGCGGGGCGTACGAGCAGTACTTC. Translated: CASSQEASGAYEQYF.

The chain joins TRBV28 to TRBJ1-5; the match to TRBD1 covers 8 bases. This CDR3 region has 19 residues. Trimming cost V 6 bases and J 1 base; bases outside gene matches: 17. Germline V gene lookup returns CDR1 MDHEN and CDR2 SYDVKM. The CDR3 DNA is TGTGCCAGCAGCCTAGTTGAGGACAGGGCCCCAGGGAGCAATCAGCCCCAGCATTTT. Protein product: CASSLVEDRAPGSNQPQHF.

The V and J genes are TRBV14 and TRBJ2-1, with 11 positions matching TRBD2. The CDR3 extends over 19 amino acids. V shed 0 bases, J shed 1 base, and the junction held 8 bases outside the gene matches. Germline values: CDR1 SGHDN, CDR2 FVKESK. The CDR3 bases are TGTGCCAGCAGCCAAGATGGGGTAGCGGGGGGGAATTCCTACAATGAGCAGTTCTTC. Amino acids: CASSQDGVAGGNSYNEQFF.

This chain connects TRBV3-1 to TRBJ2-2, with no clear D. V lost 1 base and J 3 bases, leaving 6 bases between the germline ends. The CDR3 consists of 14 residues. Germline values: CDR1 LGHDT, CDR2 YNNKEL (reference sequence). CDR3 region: CASSQGSDTGELFF. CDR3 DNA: TGTGCCAGCAGCCAAGGGTCGGACACCGGGGAGCTGTTTTTT.

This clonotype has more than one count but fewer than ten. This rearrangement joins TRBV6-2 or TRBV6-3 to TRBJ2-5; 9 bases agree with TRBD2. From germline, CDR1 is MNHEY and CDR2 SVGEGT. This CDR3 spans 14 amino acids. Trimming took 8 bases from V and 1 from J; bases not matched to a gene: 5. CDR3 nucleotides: TGTGCCAGCCTAGCGGGGACACCCCAAGAGACCCAGTACTTC. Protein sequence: CASLAGTPQETQYF.

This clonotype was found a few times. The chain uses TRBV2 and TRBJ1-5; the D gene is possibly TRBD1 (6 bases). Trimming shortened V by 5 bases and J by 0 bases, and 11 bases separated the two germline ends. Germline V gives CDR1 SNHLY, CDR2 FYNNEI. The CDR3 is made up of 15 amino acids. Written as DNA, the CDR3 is TGTGCCAGCAGTCTGGGACAAGATAGCAATCAGCCCCAGCATTTT. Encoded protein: CASSLGQDSNQPQHF.

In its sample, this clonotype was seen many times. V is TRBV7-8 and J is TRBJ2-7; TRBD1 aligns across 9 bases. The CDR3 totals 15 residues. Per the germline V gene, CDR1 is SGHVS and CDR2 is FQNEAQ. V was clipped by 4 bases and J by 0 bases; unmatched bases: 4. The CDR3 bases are TGTGCCAGCAGCTCCGGACAGGGGCCCTCCTACGAGCAGTACTTC. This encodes CASSSGQGPSYEQYF.

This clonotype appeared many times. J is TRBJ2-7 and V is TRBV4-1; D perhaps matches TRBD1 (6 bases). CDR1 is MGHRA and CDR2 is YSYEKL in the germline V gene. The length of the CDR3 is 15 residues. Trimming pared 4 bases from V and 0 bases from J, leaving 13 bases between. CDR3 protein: CASSPPKGVSYEQYF. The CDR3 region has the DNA TGCGCCAGCAGCCCCCCGAAGGGGGTCTCCTACGAGCAGTACTTC.

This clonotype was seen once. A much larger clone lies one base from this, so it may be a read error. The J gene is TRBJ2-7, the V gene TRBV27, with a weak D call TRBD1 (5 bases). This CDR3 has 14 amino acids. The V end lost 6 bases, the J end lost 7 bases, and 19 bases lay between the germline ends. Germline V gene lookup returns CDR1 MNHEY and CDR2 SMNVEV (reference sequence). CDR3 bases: TGTGCCAGCAGCCCAAGGGGCAGCTTTAGAGAGCAGTACTTC. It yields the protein CASSPRGSFREQYF.

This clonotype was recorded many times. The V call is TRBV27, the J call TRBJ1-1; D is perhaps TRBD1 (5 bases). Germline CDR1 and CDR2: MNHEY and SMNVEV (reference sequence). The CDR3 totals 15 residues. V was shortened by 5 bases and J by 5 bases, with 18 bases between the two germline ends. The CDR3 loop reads CASSPDSRGYTEAFF. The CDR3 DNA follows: TGTGCCAGCAGTCCTGACTCGAGGGGATATACTGAAGCTTTCTTT.

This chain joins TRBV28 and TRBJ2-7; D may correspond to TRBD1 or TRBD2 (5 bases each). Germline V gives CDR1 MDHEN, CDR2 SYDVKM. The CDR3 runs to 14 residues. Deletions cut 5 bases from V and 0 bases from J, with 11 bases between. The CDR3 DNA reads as TGTGCCAGCAGTGAACGGGACGGCTCCTACGAGCAGTACTTC. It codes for CASSERDGSYEQYF.

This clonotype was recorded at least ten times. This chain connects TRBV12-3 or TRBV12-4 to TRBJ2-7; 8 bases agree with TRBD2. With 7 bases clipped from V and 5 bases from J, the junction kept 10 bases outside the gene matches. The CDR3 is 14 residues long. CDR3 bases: TGTGCCAGCACCCTCGGGGGGGCTAGACACGAGCAGTACTTC. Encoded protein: CASTLGGARHEQYF.

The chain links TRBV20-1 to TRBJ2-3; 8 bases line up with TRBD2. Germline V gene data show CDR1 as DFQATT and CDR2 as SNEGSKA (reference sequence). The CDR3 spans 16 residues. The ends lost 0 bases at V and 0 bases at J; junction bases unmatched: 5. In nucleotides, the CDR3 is TGCAGTGCTAGAGATCTAGTAGCGGGAAGCACAGATACGCAGTATTTT. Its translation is CSARDLVAGSTDTQYF.

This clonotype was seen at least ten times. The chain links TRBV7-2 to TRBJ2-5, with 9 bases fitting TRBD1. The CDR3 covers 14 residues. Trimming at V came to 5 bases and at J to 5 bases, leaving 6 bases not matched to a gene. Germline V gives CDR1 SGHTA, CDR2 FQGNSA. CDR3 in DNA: TGTGCCAGCAGCCCGGACAGGGGAAGGGAGACCCAGTACTTC. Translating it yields CASSPDRGRETQYF.

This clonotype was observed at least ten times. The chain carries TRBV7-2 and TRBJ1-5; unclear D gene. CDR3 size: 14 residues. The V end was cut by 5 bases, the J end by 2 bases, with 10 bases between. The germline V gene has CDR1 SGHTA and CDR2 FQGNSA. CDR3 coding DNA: TGTGCCAGCAGCCCCTCTGGCGGCAATCAGCCCCAGCATTTT. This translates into CASSPSGGNQPQHF.

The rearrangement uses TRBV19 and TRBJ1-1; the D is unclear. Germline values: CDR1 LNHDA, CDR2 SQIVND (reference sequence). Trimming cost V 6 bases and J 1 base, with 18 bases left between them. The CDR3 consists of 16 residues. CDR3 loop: CASSLDPWARNTEAFF. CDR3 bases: TGTGCCAGTAGCCTGGACCCTTGGGCGAGGAACACTGAAGCTTTCTTT.

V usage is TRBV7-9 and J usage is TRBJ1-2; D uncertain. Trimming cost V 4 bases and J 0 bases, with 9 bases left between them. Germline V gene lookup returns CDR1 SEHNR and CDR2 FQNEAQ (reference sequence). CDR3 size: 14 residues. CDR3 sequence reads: CASSSPGANYGYTF. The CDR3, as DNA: TGTGCCAGCAGCTCCCCCGGGGCTAACTATGGCTACACCTTC.

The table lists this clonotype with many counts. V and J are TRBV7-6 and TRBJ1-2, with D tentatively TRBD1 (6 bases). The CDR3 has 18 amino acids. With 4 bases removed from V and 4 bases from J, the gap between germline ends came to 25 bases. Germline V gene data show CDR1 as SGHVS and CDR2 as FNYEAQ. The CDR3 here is CASSSENDRTWGFYGYTF. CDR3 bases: TGTGCCAGCAGCTCCGAAAACGACAGGACTTGGGGATTCTATGGCTACACCTTC.

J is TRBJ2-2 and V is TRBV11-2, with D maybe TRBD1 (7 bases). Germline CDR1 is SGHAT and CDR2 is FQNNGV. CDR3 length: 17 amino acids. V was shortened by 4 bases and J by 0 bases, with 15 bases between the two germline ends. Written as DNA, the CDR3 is TGTGCCAGCAGCTCCGGAGGGGGCGGAGCGAACACCGGGGAGCTGTTTTTT. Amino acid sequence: CASSSGGGGANTGELFF.

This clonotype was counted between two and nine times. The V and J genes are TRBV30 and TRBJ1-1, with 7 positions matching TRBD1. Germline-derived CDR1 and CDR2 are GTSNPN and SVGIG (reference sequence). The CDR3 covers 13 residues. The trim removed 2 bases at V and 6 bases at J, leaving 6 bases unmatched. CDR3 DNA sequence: TGTGCCTGGAGTACCGGGACAGACCCTGAAGCTTTCTTT. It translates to CAWSTGTDPEAFF.

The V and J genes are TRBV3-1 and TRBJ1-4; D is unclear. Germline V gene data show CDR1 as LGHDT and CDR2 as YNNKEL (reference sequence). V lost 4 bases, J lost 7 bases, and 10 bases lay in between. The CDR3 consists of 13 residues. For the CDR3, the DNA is TGTGCCAGCAGCCCCTGGCAAGGTGAAAAACTGTTTTTT. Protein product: CASSPWQGEKLFF.

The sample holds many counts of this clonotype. CDR3 sequence reads: CASSPRQRNLGYEQYF. In DNA form, the CDR3 reads TGTGCCAGCAGCCCAAGACAGAGAAACCTCGGTTACGAGCAGTACTTC. J is TRBJ2-7 and V is TRBV7-2; D might be TRBD1 (5 bases). Germline CDR1 reads SGHTA; CDR2 reads FQGNSA. The CDR3 covers 16 residues. Trimming cost V 5 bases and J 4 bases, with 21 bases left between them.

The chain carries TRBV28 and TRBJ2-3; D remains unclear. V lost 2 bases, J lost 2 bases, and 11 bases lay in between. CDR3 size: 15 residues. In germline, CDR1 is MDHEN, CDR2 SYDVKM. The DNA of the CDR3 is TGTGCCAGCAGTTTAATCGAGGCCTCCACAGATACGCAGTATTTT. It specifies CASSLIEASTDTQYF.

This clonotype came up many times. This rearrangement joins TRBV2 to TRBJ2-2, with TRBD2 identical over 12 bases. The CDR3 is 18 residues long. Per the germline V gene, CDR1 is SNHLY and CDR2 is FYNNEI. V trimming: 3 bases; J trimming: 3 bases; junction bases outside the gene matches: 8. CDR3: CASSDGLAGGPYTGELFF. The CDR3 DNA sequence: TGTGCCAGCAGTGATGGTCTAGCGGGAGGGCCCTACACCGGGGAGCTGTTTTTT.

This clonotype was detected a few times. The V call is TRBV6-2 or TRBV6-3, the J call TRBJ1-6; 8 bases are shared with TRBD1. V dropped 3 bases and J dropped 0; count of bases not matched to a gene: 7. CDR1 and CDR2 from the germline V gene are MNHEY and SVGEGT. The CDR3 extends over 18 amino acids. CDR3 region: CASSYNRDRSSYNSPLHF. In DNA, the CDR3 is TGTGCCAGCAGTTATAACCGGGACAGGAGCTCCTATAATTCACCCCTCCACTTT.

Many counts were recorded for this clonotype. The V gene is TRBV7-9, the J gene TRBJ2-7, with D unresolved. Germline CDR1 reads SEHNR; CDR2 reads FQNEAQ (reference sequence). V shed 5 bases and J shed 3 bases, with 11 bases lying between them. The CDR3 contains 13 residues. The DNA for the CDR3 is TGTGCCAGCAGCGATGGGATTAACTACGAGCAGTACTTC. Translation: CASSDGINYEQYF.